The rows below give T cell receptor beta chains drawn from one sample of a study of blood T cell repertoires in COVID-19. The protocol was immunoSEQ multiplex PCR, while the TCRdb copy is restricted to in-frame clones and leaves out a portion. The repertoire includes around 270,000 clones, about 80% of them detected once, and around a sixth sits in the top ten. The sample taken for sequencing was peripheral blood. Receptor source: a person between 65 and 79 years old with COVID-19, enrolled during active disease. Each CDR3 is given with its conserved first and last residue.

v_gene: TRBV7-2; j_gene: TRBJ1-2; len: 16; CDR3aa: CASSLGLAEGRNGYTF
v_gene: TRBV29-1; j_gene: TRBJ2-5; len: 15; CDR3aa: CSVLPRRGMEETQYF
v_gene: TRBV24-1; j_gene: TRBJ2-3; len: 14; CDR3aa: CATLASESTDTQYF
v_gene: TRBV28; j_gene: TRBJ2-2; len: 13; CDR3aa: CAIKTVHTGELFF
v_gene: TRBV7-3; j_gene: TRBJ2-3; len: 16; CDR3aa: CASSYVRGAGTDTQYF
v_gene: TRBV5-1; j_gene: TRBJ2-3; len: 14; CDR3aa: CASSFRDRTDTQYF
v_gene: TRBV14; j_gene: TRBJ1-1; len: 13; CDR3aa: CASSPRMNTEAFF
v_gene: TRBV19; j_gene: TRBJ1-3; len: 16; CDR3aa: CASSQSTRQAQNTIYF
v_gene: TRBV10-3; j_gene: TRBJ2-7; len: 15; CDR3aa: CAINTQGSRSNEQYF
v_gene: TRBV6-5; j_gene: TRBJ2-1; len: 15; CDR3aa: CASRVAGGNYNEQFF
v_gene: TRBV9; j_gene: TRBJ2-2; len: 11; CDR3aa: CASSHTGELFF
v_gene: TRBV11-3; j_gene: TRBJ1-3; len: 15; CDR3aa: CASSLIRGSGNTIYF
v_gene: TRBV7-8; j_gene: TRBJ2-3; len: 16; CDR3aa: CASSNRQGAGTDTQYF
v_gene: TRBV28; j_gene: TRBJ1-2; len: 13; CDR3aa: CASSLLRDLGYTF
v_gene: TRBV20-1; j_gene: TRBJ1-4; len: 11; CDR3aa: CSATSNEKLFF
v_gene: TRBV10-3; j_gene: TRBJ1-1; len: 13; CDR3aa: CATTGGMNTEAFF
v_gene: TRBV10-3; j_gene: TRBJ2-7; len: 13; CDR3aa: CAIKGGAKNEQYF
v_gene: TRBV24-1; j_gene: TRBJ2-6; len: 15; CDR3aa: CATSDPGGAPNVLTF
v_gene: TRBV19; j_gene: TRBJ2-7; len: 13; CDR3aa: CASRRGPTYEQYF
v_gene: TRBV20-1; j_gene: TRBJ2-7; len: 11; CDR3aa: CSGGDPYEQYF
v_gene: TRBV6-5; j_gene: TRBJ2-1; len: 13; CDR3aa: CASRTGGTDEQFF
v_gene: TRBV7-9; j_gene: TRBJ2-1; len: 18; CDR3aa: CASSLSTRRTLTYNEQFF
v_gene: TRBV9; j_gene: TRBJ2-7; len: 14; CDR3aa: CASSVAGYSYEQYF
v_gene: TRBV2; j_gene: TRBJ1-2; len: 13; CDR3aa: CASSGDRGSGYTF
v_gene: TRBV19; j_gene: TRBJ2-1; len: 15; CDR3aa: CASSTLAGVQHEQFF
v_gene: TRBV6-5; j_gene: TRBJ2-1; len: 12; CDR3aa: CASRDLEGAQFF
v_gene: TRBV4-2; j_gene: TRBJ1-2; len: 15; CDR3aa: CASSQDASTGYGYTF
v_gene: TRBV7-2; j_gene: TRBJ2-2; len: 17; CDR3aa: CASSLSGRAGDTGELFF
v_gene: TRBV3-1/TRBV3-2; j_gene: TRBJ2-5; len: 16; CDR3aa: CASSQGLGGGLETQYF
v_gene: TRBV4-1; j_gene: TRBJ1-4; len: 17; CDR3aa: CASSQYNQGAVLEKLFF
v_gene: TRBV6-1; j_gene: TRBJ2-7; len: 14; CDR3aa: CASSEGREAYEQYF
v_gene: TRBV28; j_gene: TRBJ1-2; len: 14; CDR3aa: CASSPPGQAEGYTF
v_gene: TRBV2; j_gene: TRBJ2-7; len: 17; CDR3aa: CASSELLGIARSYEQYF
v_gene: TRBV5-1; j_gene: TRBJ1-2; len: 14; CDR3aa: CASSLEGRGYGYTF
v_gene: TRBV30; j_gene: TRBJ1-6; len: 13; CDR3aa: CAWSSQVNSPLHF
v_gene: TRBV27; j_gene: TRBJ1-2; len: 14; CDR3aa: CASSYRRQGGGYTF
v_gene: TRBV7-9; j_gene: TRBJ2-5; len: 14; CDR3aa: CASSLDRGGETQYF
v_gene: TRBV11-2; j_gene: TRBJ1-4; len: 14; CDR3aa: CASSLAAGMEKLFF
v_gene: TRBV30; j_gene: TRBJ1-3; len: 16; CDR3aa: CAWSGPGTGGRSTIYF
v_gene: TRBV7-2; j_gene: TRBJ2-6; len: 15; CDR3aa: CASSLISSGANVLTF
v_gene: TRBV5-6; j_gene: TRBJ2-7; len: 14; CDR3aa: CASSWRTGVYEQYF
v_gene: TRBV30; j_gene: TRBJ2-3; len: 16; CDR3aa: CAWSVLPGGSTDTQYF
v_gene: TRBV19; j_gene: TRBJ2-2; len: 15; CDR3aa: CASSLLAGDTGELFF
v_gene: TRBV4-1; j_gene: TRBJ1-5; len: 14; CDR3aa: CASSQVSGNQPQHF
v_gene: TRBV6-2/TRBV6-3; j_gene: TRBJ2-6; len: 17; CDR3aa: CASSPQSGGRGANVLTF
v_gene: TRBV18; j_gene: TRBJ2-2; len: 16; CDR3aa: CASSRGGMSLGGELFF
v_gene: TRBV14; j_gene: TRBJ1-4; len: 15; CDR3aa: CASSPEGGKVVKLFF
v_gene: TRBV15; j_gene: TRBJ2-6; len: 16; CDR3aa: CATSRAVGSSSGVLTF
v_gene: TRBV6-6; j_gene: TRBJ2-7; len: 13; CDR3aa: CASSYDRVYEQYF
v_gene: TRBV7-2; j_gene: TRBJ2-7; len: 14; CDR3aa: CASSWVAGGNEQYF
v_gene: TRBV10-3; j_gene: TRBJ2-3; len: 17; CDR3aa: CAISEETSGRGADTQYF
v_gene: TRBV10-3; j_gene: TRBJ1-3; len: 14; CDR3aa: CAISRDRAGNTIYF
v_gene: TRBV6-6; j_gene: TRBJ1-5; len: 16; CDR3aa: CASTKARGAGNQPQHF
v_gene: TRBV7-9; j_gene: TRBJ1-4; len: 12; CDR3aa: CASSHSLEKLFF
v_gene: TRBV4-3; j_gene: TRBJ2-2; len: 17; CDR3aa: CASSQLPAGGPKGELFF
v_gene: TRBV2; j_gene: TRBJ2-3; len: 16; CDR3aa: CASRMGQIDHTDTQYF
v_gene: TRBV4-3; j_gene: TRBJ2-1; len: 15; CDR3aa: CASSRLAGAYNEQFF
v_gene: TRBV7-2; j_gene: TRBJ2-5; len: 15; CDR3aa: CASSSGQGVVETQYF
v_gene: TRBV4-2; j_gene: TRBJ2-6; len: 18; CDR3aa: CASSQEVGQNPGANVLTF
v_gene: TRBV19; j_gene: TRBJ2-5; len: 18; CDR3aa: CASSIGTSVLPGLETQYF